Listed below are T cell receptor beta chains from one sample, sequenced in a study of blood T cell repertoires in COVID-19. Libraries were prepared by immunoSEQ multiplex PCR; TCRdb keeps only in-frame clonotypes and omits some of them. This sample has fewer than 200,000 clones, with 83% found just once. The sequencing sample was made of peripheral blood. These receptor sequences come from a woman aged 70-85 years who had recovered from COVID-19. Each CDR3 is given with its conserved first and last residue. D genes are given only for firm matches. Clone size is stated in some rows and not others, as once, few, many or a class when expanded.

>TRBJ2-5|.|14|TRBD2|TRBV28
TGTGCCAGCAGTTTCGCTAGCGGCCAAGAGACCCAGTACTTC
CASSFASGQETQYF
>TRBJ2-2|once|14|.|TRBV19
TGTGCCAGTAGTACCCCCGGGAGCACCGGGGAGCTGTTTTTT
CASSTPGSTGELFF
>TRBJ2-5|.|15|TRBD1|TRBV19
TGTGCCAGTAGGCCGACGGCACAGGGGCAAGAGACCCAGTACTTC
CASRPTAQGQETQYF
>TRBJ2-5|.|16|.|TRBV19
TGTGCCAGTAGCCACCGGGTTGGGAGAGGGCAAGAGACCCAGTACTTC
CASSHRVGRGQETQYF
>TRBJ2-3|few|14|.|TRBV7-2
TGTGCCAGCAACATAGGACTATACACAGATACGCAGTATTTT
CASNIGLYTDTQYF
>TRBJ1-6|.|13|.|TRBV5-8
TGTGCCAGCAGCCCCCGACTCAATTCACCCCTCCACTTT
CASSPRLNSPLHF
>TRBJ2-1|few|15|TRBD2|TRBV5-1
TGCGCCAGCAGCCTGGCGACTAGCGACTACAATGAGCAGTTCTTC
CASSLATSDYNEQFF
>TRBJ1-5|few|15|.|TRBV18
TGTGCCAGCTCACCAACAGCATATAGCAATCAGCCCCAGCATTTT
CASSPTAYSNQPQHF
>TRBJ1-2|.|16|TRBD1|TRBV2
TGTGCCAGCAGACCCCGGGACAGAGGTTTATGGTATGGCTACACCTTC
CASRPRDRGLWYGYTF
>TRBJ1-1|.|11|.|TRBV11-2
TGTGCCAGCAGCTTACGGGGTGGAGCTTTCTTT
CASSLRGGAFF
>TRBJ2-7|.|12|TRBD1|TRBV10-3
TGTGCCGCCAGGGGGCTGGTCTACGAGCAGTACTTC
CAARGLVYEQYF
>TRBJ1-5|.|15|.|TRBV30
TGTGCCTGGAGTGTGGGGGGGCTGGGAGATCAGCCCCAGCATTTT
CAWSVGGLGDQPQHF
>TRBJ2-5|.|16|TRBD1|TRBV7-7
TGTGCTAGCAGCTTAGGGGACAGGGGGGGCCAAGAGACCCAGTACTTC
CASSLGDRGGQETQYF
>TRBJ2-2|.|14|TRBD2|TRBV3-1/TRBV3-2
TGTGCCAGCCGACTAGCGACGAACACCGGGGAGCTGTTTTTT
CASRLATNTGELFF
>TRBJ1-2|.|13|.|TRBV5-6
TGTGCCAGCAGCGAAACAGGGACCTATGGCTACACCTTC
CASSETGTYGYTF
>TRBJ2-1|.|15|TRBD2|TRBV7-9
TGTGCCAGCCGGGCTTCGGGACTAGCATACAATGAGCAGTTCTTC
CASRASGLAYNEQFF
>TRBJ2-6|.|19|.|TRBV28
TGTGCCAGCAGTTTATATCGGGGAAAAGCACCCTCTGGGGCCAACGTCCTGACTTTC
CASSLYRGKAPSGANVLTF
>TRBJ2-7|.|14|.|TRBV5-1
TGCGCCAGCAGCTGGGGCGGGGCGCCCTACGAGCAGTACTTC
CASSWGGAPYEQYF
>TRBJ2-5|few|12|TRBD2|TRBV28
TGTGCCAGCAGTCCGTTTACGGGACTACCGTACTTC
CASSPFTGLPYF
>TRBJ1-1|once|14|.|TRBV4-1
TGCGCCAGCAGCCTCCCGGGAGGGACCGCTGAAGCTTTCTTT
CASSLPGGTAEAFF
>TRBJ2-7|.|13|.|TRBV7-2
TGTGCCAGCAGCCCCCGGGGGAGCGGCGAGCAGTACTTC
CASSPRGSGEQYF
>TRBJ2-3|few|15|TRBD1|TRBV27
TGTGCCAGCAGTTACAGGGACAGTCTCACAGATACGCAGTATTTT
CASSYRDSLTDTQYF
>TRBJ2-1|.|15|TRBD2|TRBV2
TGTGCCAGCATGGGCGGGCCCGGGGGGGGCGGTGAGCAGTTCTTC
CASMGGPGGGGEQFF
>TRBJ2-5|.|14|.|TRBV28
TGTGCCAGCACCCAGATGGGGGGTTTGGAGACCCAGTACTTC
CASTQMGGLETQYF
>TRBJ1-2|few|14|.|TRBV10-3
TGTGCCCTCTGGGGGGGAGGGATCAACTATGGCTACACCTTC
CALWGGGINYGYTF
>TRBJ1-1|.|11|.|TRBV20-1
TGCAGTGCTAGGGGCAGGACTGAAGCTTTCTTT
CSARGRTEAFF
>TRBJ2-5|.|14|.|TRBV30
TGTGCCTGGAGCCAAGGGGGGGGGCAAGAGACCCAGTACTTC
CAWSQGGGQETQYF
>TRBJ2-7|once|14|.|TRBV15
TGTGCCACCAGCAGAGGGCGGCAGTCCTACGAGCAGTACTTC
CATSRGRQSYEQYF
>TRBJ1-5|once|16|TRBD1|TRBV4-2
TGTGCCAGCAGCCAAGTATGGGGCAGGGGGGATCAGCCCCAGCATTTT
CASSQVWGRGDQPQHF
>TRBJ1-5|.|16|TRBD1|TRBV6-1
TGTGCCAGCAGTGAACGGACAGGGGAGGGGTATCAGCCCCAGCATTTT
CASSERTGEGYQPQHF
>TRBJ2-3|.|15|.|TRBV27
TGTGCCAGCAGTTTATTTGTCCCTAGCACAGATACGCAGTATTTT
CASSLFVPSTDTQYF
>TRBJ2-2|.|17|TRBD2|TRBV9
TGTGCCAGCAACGCCCTTAGCGGGAGGGGCGTCACCGGGGAGCTGTTTTTT
CASNALSGRGVTGELFF
>TRBJ2-3|few|16|TRBD2|TRBV7-6
TGTGCCAGCAGCTTAAGGCTAGCGGCCAGCACAGATACGCAGTATTTT
CASSLRLAASTDTQYF
>TRBJ2-4|.|18|TRBD1|TRBV5-4
TGTGCCAGCAGCCAGGGACAGGGTGGGGGGATAGCCAAAAACATTCAGTACTTC
CASSQGQGGGIAKNIQYF
>TRBJ1-4|.|16|.|TRBV10-3
TGTGCCATCAGTCGGACAGCGTATGCAACTAATGAAAAACTGTTTTTT
CAISRTAYATNEKLFF
>TRBJ1-5|.|12|.|TRBV19
TGTGCCAGTACCAGGGGATCGCGGCCCCAGCATTTT
CASTRGSRPQHF
>TRBJ1-1|.|11|.|TRBV30
TGTGTCTGGAGTGTACGGTCTGAAGCTTTCTTT
CVWSVRSEAFF
>TRBJ2-3|once|15|TRBD2|TRBV5-1
TGCGCCAGCAGCTTGCCCCGGGAGGTCCCAGATACGCAGTATTTT
CASSLPREVPDTQYF
>TRBJ1-4|.|19|.|TRBV5-1
TGCGCCAGCAGCTGGGGCTGGGGCAGGGCACCTGCAACTAATGAAAAACTGTTTTTT
CASSWGWGRAPATNEKLFF
>TRBJ2-3|.|15|TRBD1|TRBV7-3
TGTGCCAGCAGCGCCAACAGGGGGTACACAGATACGCAGTATTTT
CASSANRGYTDTQYF
>TRBJ1-1|few|13|.|TRBV29-1
TGCAGCGTTGAAGAACAAGTAAACACTGAAGCTTTCTTT
CSVEEQVNTEAFF
>TRBJ2-7|.|14|TRBD2|TRBV27
TGTGCCAGCAGTCCGACTAGCGGGAGGGGGGGGCAGTACTTC
CASSPTSGRGGQYF
>TRBJ2-3|.|13|.|TRBV7-3
TGTGCCAGCAGCTTAACATACTCAGATACGCAGTATTTT
CASSLTYSDTQYF
>TRBJ2-7|.|15|TRBD2|TRBV7-2
TGTGCCAGCAGCGCTAGCGGGGCAAGCTCCTACGAGCAGTACTTC
CASSASGASSYEQYF
>TRBJ1-1|.|17|.|TRBV4-1
TGCGCCAGCAGCCAAGGGAGGGGACGCCGGAGGTACACTGAAGCTTTCTTT
CASSQGRGRRRYTEAFF
>TRBJ2-2|once|14|.|TRBV9
TGTGCCAGCAGCGTAGGGGCGGGACCCGGGGAGCTGTTTTTT
CASSVGAGPGELFF
>TRBJ1-4|.|15|.|TRBV5-1
TGCGCCAGCAGCTTGGGAGGCAGCCCCTATGAAAAACTGTTTTTT
CASSLGGSPYEKLFF
>TRBJ1-5|.|13|TRBD1|TRBV12-3/TRBV12-4
TGTGCCAGCACCCGGGACAGGGTCCAGCCCCAGCATTTT
CASTRDRVQPQHF
>TRBJ1-5|.|12|.|TRBV28
TGTGCCAGCCACATAATCAATCAGCCCCAGCATTTT
CASHIINQPQHF
>TRBJ2-1|few|14|.|TRBV24-1
TGTGCCACCGGGGCGCGGGGCTCCTACAATGAGCAGTTCTTC
CATGARGSYNEQFF
>TRBJ1-2|.|13|TRBD1|TRBV5-6
TGTGCCAGCAGCCTGGACAGGGACGGTGGCTACACCTTC
CASSLDRDGGYTF
>TRBJ2-1|few|14|.|TRBV27
TGTGCCAGCAGTTGGGCAGGGGTCTACAATGAGCAGTTCTTC
CASSWAGVYNEQFF
>TRBJ2-1|once|14|.|TRBV11-2
TGTGCCAGCAGCTTAGATTTCAGGGCCCATGAGCAGTTCTTC
CASSLDFRAHEQFF
>TRBJ1-2|.|16|TRBD1|TRBV5-4
TGTGCCAGCAGCCGGGGGTCGGGACAGGGACTCTATGGCTACACCTTC
CASSRGSGQGLYGYTF